The rows below give T cell receptor beta chains drawn from one sample of a study of blood T cell repertoires in COVID-19. Assay used: immunoSEQ multiplex PCR; TCRdb lists only in-frame clones, some missing. The sample shows some 250,000 clones, more than 85% of them seen only once. Material for sequencing was peripheral blood. Receptor source: a woman in her 70s with active or convalescent COVID-19. Each CDR3 is given with its conserved first and last residue. A D gene is named only where the DNA matches it firmly.

>10|TRBV11-3|NA|TRBJ1-1
TGTGCCAGGGGCCGGACTGAAGCTTTCTTT
CARGRTEAFF
>14|TRBV19|TRBD1|TRBJ2-7
TGTGCCAGCTCCGGGACAGCGCGTACCTACGAGCAGTACTTC
CASSGTARTYEQYF
>15|TRBV7-8|NA|TRBJ1-4
TGTGCCAGCAGCCAATACAGGGTGATTAATGAAAAACTGTTTTTT
CASSQYRVINEKLFF
>18|TRBV4-2|NA|TRBJ2-7
TGTGCCAGCAGCAAAGACGTTCCCCCAGGGGGGACGACCTACGAGCAGTACTTC
CASSKDVPPGGTTYEQYF
>15|TRBV14|NA|TRBJ2-5
TGTGCCAGCAGTCCCTTGAAGGGCGGGGTGGAGACCCAGTACTTC
CASSPLKGGVETQYF
>15|TRBV7-2|TRBD2|TRBJ2-2
TGTGCCAGCGGACCCCCCCGGGGGAGGGCCGGGGAGCTGTTTTTT
CASGPPRGRAGELFF
>13|TRBV5-4|NA|TRBJ1-2
TGTGCCAGCAGCTTGAGGGGAACAGATGGCTACACCTTC
CASSLRGTDGYTF
>16|TRBV4-3|NA|TRBJ1-6
TGCGCCAGCAGCCCCTCCAGCGGGCCACTAAATTCACCCTTCCACTTT
CASSPSSGPLNSPFHF
>16|TRBV10-3|NA|TRBJ2-1
TGTGCCATCAGTGAGTCGACAGGACTCTTCTACAATGAGCAGTTCTTC
CAISESTGLFYNEQFF
>12|TRBV19|NA|TRBJ2-1
TGTGCCAGTAATCGGGGGAAAGATGAGCAGTTCTTC
CASNRGKDEQFF
>15|TRBV7-6|TRBD1|TRBJ1-3
TGTGCCAGCAGCCAGGGGGCAAGGTCTGGAAACACCATATATTTT
CASSQGARSGNTIYF